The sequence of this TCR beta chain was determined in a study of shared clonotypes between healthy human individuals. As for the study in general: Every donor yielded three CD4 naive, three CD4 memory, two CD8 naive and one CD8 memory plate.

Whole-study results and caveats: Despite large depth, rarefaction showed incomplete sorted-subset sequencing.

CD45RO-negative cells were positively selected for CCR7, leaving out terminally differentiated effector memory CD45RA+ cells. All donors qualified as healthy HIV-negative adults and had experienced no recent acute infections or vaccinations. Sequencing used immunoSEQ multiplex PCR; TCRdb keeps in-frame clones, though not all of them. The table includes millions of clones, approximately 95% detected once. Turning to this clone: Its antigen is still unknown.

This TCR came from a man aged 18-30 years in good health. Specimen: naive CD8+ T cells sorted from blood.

CDR3 coding DNA: TGTGCCAGCAGTTCTTGGACTAGCGGGACTATCACAGATACGCAGTATTTT. Amino acids: CASSSWTSGTITDTQYF. This chain uses TRBV27 with TRBJ2-3; 12 nucleotides line up with TRBD2. The germline gives CDR1 MNHEY, CDR2 SMNVEV (reference sequence). The CDR3 spans 17 residues. The trim removed 4 bases at V and 2 bases at J, leaving 7 bases unmatched.